This passage covers 14 T cell receptor beta chains from one sample sequenced in a study of response to subunit inactivated influenza vaccine. A single record per CDR3 protein comes from TCRdb applying MiXCR to the RT-PCR reads. This sample has about 180,000 distinct CDR3 sequences, with about 9% found just once. The sequencing used non-naive T cells sorted from PBMCs, collected on the day of vaccination. These receptors were taken from a man aged 50 to 60 who received an inactivated influenza vaccine.

In this sample, this clonotype turned up a few times. The chain uses TRBV5-4 and TRBJ2-2, with 9 bases matching TRBD2. The germline CDR1 and CDR2 sequences are SGHNT and YYREEE (reference sequence). The CDR3 spans 16 residues. V trimming: 3 bases; J trimming: 6 bases; junction bases outside the gene matches: 9. The CDR3 here is CASSSRVAGVAGELFF. DNA of the CDR3: TGTGCCAGCAGCTCCCGGGTAGCGGGGGTGGCCGGGGAGCTGTTTTTT.

A few counts support this clonotype. The chain has TRBV7-9 and TRBJ2-7; the D call may be TRBD1 or TRBD2 (6 bases each). V gave up 8 bases and J gave up 2 bases, with 19 bases separating them. Germline loops: CDR1 SEHNR, CDR2 FQNEAQ (reference sequence). The CDR3 contains 15 residues. In DNA, the CDR3 is TGTGCCAGCGCCGGCGGAGGGACAAAAGCCTACGAGCAGTACTTC. It encodes CASAGGGTKAYEQYF.

This clonotype was detected many times. The rearrangement joins TRBV24-1 to TRBJ2-7; D uncertain. CDR3 length: 13 amino acids. V dropped 4 bases and J dropped 2 bases, with 8 bases sitting between them. Germline V gives CDR1 KGHDR, CDR2 SFDVKD. The CDR3 sequence is CATSDPWTYEQYF. The CDR3 DNA reads as TGTGCCACCAGTGACCCTTGGACCTACGAGCAGTACTTC.

V usage is TRBV7-2 and J usage is TRBJ1-6; D gene ambiguous. The CDR3 consists of 16 residues. With 2 bases removed from V and 9 bases from J, the gap between germline ends came to 17 bases. Germline V gene lookup returns CDR1 SGHTA and CDR2 FQGNSA. Here the CDR3 DNA reads TGTGCCAGCAGCTTAAAAGGAATCAGTGGGGTTTCACCCCTCCACTTT. Translated: CASSLKGISGVSPLHF.

This clonotype was picked up a small number of times. The chain has TRBV6-5 and TRBJ2-3, with no clear D. With 2 bases removed from V and 6 bases from J, the gap between germline ends came to 9 bases. Germline V gives CDR1 MNHEY, CDR2 SVGAGI. The CDR3 sequence is 13 residues long. CDR3 sequence (DNA): TGTGCCAGCAGTTACACGCCCCGGGATACGCAGTATTTT. As protein: CASSYTPRDTQYF.

In this sample, this clonotype turned up once. This sequence may be a read error, since a much larger clone differs from it by one base. This chain connects TRBV5-4 to TRBJ2-3; 7 bases align to TRBD1. The germline gives CDR1 SGHNT, CDR2 YYREEE (reference sequence). The CDR3 is made up of 15 amino acids. DNA of the CDR3: TGTGCCAGCAGCTTGGACAGGGGTCTCACAGATGCGCAGTATTTT. Residues: CASSLDRGLTDAQYF. The whole variable domain, filled in from reference TRBV5-4 and TRBJ2-3, reads ETGVTQSPTHLIKTRGQQVTLRCSSQSGHNTVSWYQQALGQGPQFIFQYYREEENGRGNFPPRFSGLQFPNYSSELNVNALELDDSALYLCASSLDRGLTDAQYFGPGTRLTVL.

This clonotype has only a few counts. V usage is TRBV12-3 or TRBV12-4 and J usage is TRBJ1-5; possibly TRBD1 for D (6 bases). V lost 7 bases to trimming and J lost 6 bases, with 16 bases between them. The CDR3 has 14 amino acids. The CDR3 is CASTRGGPGQPQHF. DNA for the CDR3: TGTGCCAGCACACGGGGGGGGCCGGGTCAGCCCCAGCATTTT.

This clonotype was recorded a few times. The CDR3 bases are TGTGCCAGCAGTTTAGTAGGGTTGGTCAGTGAAAAACTGTTTTTT. This gives the protein CASSLVGLVSEKLFF. The chain recombines TRBV28 with TRBJ1-4; D not certain. The V end was cut by 2 bases, the J end by 7 bases, with 14 bases between. The CDR3 consists of 15 residues. Germline CDR1 is MDHEN and CDR2 is SYDVKM.

A few counts support this clonotype. This chain links TRBV7-3 with TRBJ2-1; D ambiguous. V was pared by 3 bases and J by 9 bases, with 12 bases between. This CDR3 has 13 amino acids. CDR1 and CDR2 (germline): SGHTA, FQGTGA. The CDR3 DNA is TGTGCCAGCAGCTTCACCAGATGGGGTGAGCAGTTCTTC. As protein: CASSFTRWGEQFF.

This clonotype was found many times. This sequence joins TRBV12-3 or TRBV12-4 and TRBJ1-2; 10 bases match TRBD1. There are 16 residues in the CDR3. V shed 6 bases and J 7 bases; nucleotides not matched to a gene: 14. CDR3 residues: CASRGLRDRGRSGYTF. The DNA for the CDR3 is TGTGCCAGCAGGGGGCTACGGGACAGGGGAAGGAGTGGCTACACCTTC.

This clonotype has at least ten counts. The chain recombines TRBV11-1 with TRBJ2-7, with D unresolved. Between the trimmed V and J ends, which lost 0 bases and 3 bases, there was a span of 12 bases. CDR1 and CDR2 from the germline V gene are SGHAT and FQDESV (reference sequence). This CDR3 contains 15 residues. The CDR3 bases are TGTGCCAGCAGCTTAGCGTTCGGCTCTTACTACGAGCAGTACTTC. Its protein is CASSLAFGSYYEQYF.

This clonotype came up many times. The chain links TRBV28 to TRBJ2-5; D gene unclear. This CDR3 is built from 13 residues. The V gene's germline CDR1 is MDHEN and CDR2 SYDVKM. The V end was cut by 6 bases, the J end by 3 bases, with 11 bases between. CDR3: CASRMLMKETQYF. In DNA, the CDR3 is TGTGCCAGCAGGATGCTGATGAAAGAGACCCAGTACTTC. The variable domain in full, completed from reference TRBV28 and TRBJ2-5, reads DVKVTQSSRYLVKRTGEKVFLECVQDMDHENMFWYRQDPGLGLRLIYFSYDVKMKEKGDIPEGYSVSREKKERFSLILESASTNQTSMYLCASRMLMKETQYFGPGTRLLVL.

There are a few counts of this clonotype. This sequence joins TRBV11-2 and TRBJ1-1; no definite D call. The CDR3 consists of 17 residues. V was pared by 6 bases and J by 6 bases, with 26 bases between. Germline V CDR1 and CDR2: SGHAT, FQNNGV. Written as DNA, the CDR3 is TGTGCCAGCAGACCACCCCCACGAGACCGTACGGCGTCTGAAGCTTTCTTT. The encoded protein is CASRPPPRDRTASEAFF.

This clonotype was detected ten times or more. CDR3 amino acids: CSANSDDYSNQPQHF. Written as DNA, the CDR3 is TGCAGTGCTAACTCGGACGATTATAGCAATCAGCCCCAGCATTTT. The V gene is TRBV20-1, the J gene TRBJ1-5, with D unclear. V lost 4 bases and J lost 0, with 13 bases in between. CDR1 is DFQATT, CDR2 SNEGSKA, per germline (reference sequence). The CDR3 runs 15 residues.